A single sample gave rise to the 13 T cell receptor beta chains below, sequenced in a study of PD-L1 blockade in urothelial cancer. Some clones are missing from TCRdb's copy, which holds only in-frame ones; the method was immunoSEQ multiplex PCR. The sample lists tens of thousands of clones; around nine tenths were seen once. The time point denotes: peripheral blood 6 weeks after treatment start. The sample was PBMCs, taken around atezolizumab (anti-PD-L1) treatment. These receptors came from an older woman with urothelial cancer.

This chain connects TRBV6-1 to TRBJ1-4; perhaps TRBD1 as D (6 bases). The CDR3 covers 16 residues. Germline V lookup: CDR1 MNHNS, CDR2 SASEGT. Trimming cost V 3 bases and J 0 bases, with 11 bases left between them. CDR3 loop: CASSDRGGATNEKLFF. The DNA for the CDR3 is TGTGCCAGCAGTGACAGGGGTGGGGCAACTAATGAAAAACTGTTTTTT.

The rearrangement links TRBV10-3 to TRBJ1-2, with a tentative D call TRBD1 (6 bases). V was clipped by 3 bases and J by 1 base, with 12 bases between them. CDR3 length: 15 amino acids. Per germline, CDR1 ENHRY and CDR2 SYGVKD. This chain's CDR3 is CAISDWEGDNYGYTF. CDR3 coding DNA: TGTGCCATCAGTGACTGGGAGGGGGATAACTATGGCTACACCTTC.

This chain's CDR3 is CASSMFAGERSGNTIYF. The CDR3 nucleotides are TGTGCCAGTAGTATGTTCGCAGGGGAAAGGTCTGGAAACACCATATATTTT. The V gene is TRBV19, the J gene TRBJ1-3; tentatively, D is TRBD1 (6 bases). V was pared by 3 bases and J by 1 base, with 16 bases between. The CDR3 is made up of 17 amino acids. Germline V CDR1 and CDR2: LNHDA, SQIVND (reference sequence).

The chain joins TRBV5-1 to TRBJ2-7; no firm D call. V gave up 5 bases and J gave up 0 bases, with 6 bases separating them. The CDR3 covers 12 residues. The V gene's germline CDR1 is SGHRS and CDR2 YFSETQ. CDR3 DNA sequence: TGCGCCAGCAGGAGTAGCTCCTACGAGCAGTACTTC. Its protein is CASRSSSYEQYF. The full variable domain, with the rest looked up from reference TRBV5-1 and TRBJ2-7, is KAGVTQTPRYLIKTRGQQVTLSCSPISGHRSVSWYQQTPGQGLQFLFEYFSETQRNKGNFPGRFSGRQFSNSRSEMNVSTLELGDSALYLCASRSSSYEQYFGPGTRLTVT.

V is TRBV18 and J is TRBJ2-1; 8 bases fit TRBD1. The germline V gene has CDR1 KGHSH and CDR2 LQKENI. V was clipped by 3 bases and J by 9 bases; unmatched bases: 1. CDR3 size: 12 residues. The CDR3 DNA reads TGTGCCAGCTCACCGACAGGGGTTGAGCAGTTCTTC. This codes for CASSPTGVEQFF.

V and J are TRBV2 and TRBJ2-1; the D gene is possibly TRBD1 (5 bases). The germline gives CDR1 SNHLY, CDR2 FYNNEI. This CDR3 has 14 amino acids. V was pared by 5 bases and J by 3 bases, with 11 bases between. CDR3 amino acids: CASSQQGGYNEQFF. CDR3 nucleotides: TGTGCCAGCAGTCAGCAGGGCGGCTACAATGAGCAGTTCTTC.

This sequence joins TRBV2 and TRBJ1-5, with D unclear. The CDR3 totals 13 residues. V gave up 3 bases and J gave up 7 bases, with 10 bases separating them. The germline CDR1 and CDR2 sequences are SNHLY and FYNNEI. CDR3 DNA sequence: TGTGCCAGCAGTGATGACTTGAAACAGCCCCAGCATTTT. It yields the protein CASSDDLKQPQHF. Using reference TRBV2 and TRBJ1-5 for the parts outside the CDR3, the full variable domain is EPEVTQTPSHQVTQMGQEVILRCVPISNHLYFYWYRQILGQKVEFLVSFYNNEISEKSEIFDDQFSVERPDGSNFTLKIRSTKLEDSAMYFCASSDDLKQPQHFGDGTRLSIL.

This sequence joins TRBV7-2 and TRBJ2-5; weak D call: TRBD1 (6 bases). Germline CDR1 SGHTA, CDR2 FQGNSA. Trimming cost V 1 base and J 0 bases, with 9 bases left between them. The CDR3 length is 15 residues. The CDR3 DNA follows: TGTGCCAGCAGCTTAGTGGGACATAACCAAGAGACCCAGTACTTC. It translates to CASSLVGHNQETQYF. Together with reference TRBV7-2 and TRBJ2-5, the CDR3 gives the full variable domain: GAGVSQSPSNKVTEKGKDVELRCDPISGHTALYWYRQSLGQGLEFLIYFQGNSAPDKSGLPSDRFSAERTGGSVSTLTIQRTQQEDSAVYLCASSLVGHNQETQYFGPGTRLLVL.

J is TRBJ2-7 and V is TRBV6-6, with D unclear. The germline V gene encodes CDR1 MNHNY and CDR2 SVGAGI (reference sequence). V shed 6 bases and J shed 2 bases, with 11 bases lying between them. The CDR3 length is 13 residues. CDR3 protein: CASRQTVTYEQYF. The CDR3 DNA is TGTGCCAGCAGACAGACCGTTACCTACGAGCAGTACTTC.

The V call is TRBV4-2, the J call TRBJ2-2; D remains unclear. The CDR3 has 16 amino acids. Trimming took off 4 bases at V and 0 bases at J, with 12 bases between the two ends. CDR1 LGHNA and CDR2 YNFKEQ come from the germline V gene. The CDR3: CASSPRSLANTGELFF. Here the CDR3 DNA reads TGTGCCAGCAGCCCTCGCTCACTCGCGAACACCGGGGAGCTGTTTTTT.

The chain is built from TRBV5-1 and TRBJ2-2; 7 bases map to TRBD1. Germline CDR1 is SGHRS and CDR2 is YFSETQ. V lost 6 bases to trimming and J lost 0 bases; unmatched junction nucleotides: 5. The CDR3 sequence is 15 residues long. The CDR3 DNA reads as TGCGCCAGCACCCTGGGACAGACGAACACCGGGGAGCTGTTTTTT. Amino acids: CASTLGQTNTGELFF.

This chain uses TRBV12-5 with TRBJ2-2; 8 bases are a match to TRBD2. The CDR3 has 18 residues. V was pared by 6 bases and J by 1 base, with 13 bases of the junction left unmatched. Germline assignment: CDR1 LGHNT and CDR2 FRNRAP. Here the CDR3 reads CASGGGRHGGVNTGELFF. The CDR3 DNA is TGTGCTAGTGGCGGAGGTCGGCACGGGGGGGTGAACACCGGGGAGCTGTTTTTT.

J is TRBJ2-1 and V is TRBV28, with D hard to call. Trimming removed 5 bases from V and 4 bases from J, with 9 bases in between. The CDR3 sequence is 13 residues long. CDR1 and CDR2 (germline): MDHEN, SYDVKM. CDR3 bases: TGTGCCAGCAGTCCCCTAGATTACAATGAGCAGTTCTTC. Amino acid sequence: CASSPLDYNEQFF.